This T cell receptor beta chain emerged from a study of early T cells in non-severe SARS-CoV-2 infection. The overall study: Unsorted whole blood bulk RNA was sequenced, with unpaired chains.

Germline V lookup: CDR1 SQVTM, CDR2 ANQGSEA. CDR3 length: 12 amino acids. V was clipped by 2 bases and J by 3 bases, with 8 bases between them. One entry per CDR3 protein results from TCRdb running MiXCR on the 5' RACE reads. The data contain about 71,000 distinct CDR3 sequences, around an eighth of them singletons. The sequence derives from an adult who was a healthcare worker with PCR-confirmed SARS-CoV-2 infection or an uninfected control (not recorded which). V is TRBV29-1 and J is TRBJ2-7; D may match TRBD1 or TRBD2 (5 bases each). The sequencing used whole blood, collected at baseline. CDR3: CSVERDGYEQYF. As DNA, the CDR3 is TGCAGCGTTGAAAGGGACGGCTACGAGCAGTACTTC.